The 11 T cell receptor beta chains given below trace back to one sample, sequenced in a study of control samples from healthy donors and cancer patients (dated by TCRdb to the early 2020s). The library came from the immunoSEQ multiplex PCR assay. Not all clones reach the TCRdb copy of this immuneACCESS table, which keeps in-frame sequences only. Checked studies attribute under half of the gap to unresolved V genes and leave the rest unexplained. A total of about 85,000 clones appear in this sample, 85% to 90% of them only once. The ten top clones hold 7.5% to 8% of the sample. Sequenced input: blood. The receptors originated from a woman aged 60-75 years in good health.

The chain combines TRBV6-5 with TRBJ2-7, with D perhaps TRBD2 (5 bases). V was shortened by 6 bases and J by 7 bases, with 19 bases between the two germline ends. The CDR3 length is 14 residues. Germline values: CDR1 MNHEY, CDR2 SVGAGI. The CDR3 protein is CASRPPRAMSEQYF. DNA for the CDR3: TGTGCCAGCAGACCTCCGAGGGCGATGAGTGAGCAGTACTTC.

This sequence joins TRBV5-1 and TRBJ1-5; unclear D gene. The length of the CDR3 is 14 residues. The V end lost 0 bases, the J end lost 1 base, and 5 bases lay between the germline ends. Germline CDR1 is SGHRS and CDR2 is YFSETQ. The CDR3 reads CASSLEGSNQPQHF. In DNA, the CDR3 is TGCGCCAGCAGCTTGGAAGGAAGCAATCAGCCCCAGCATTTT.

The chain is built from TRBV30 and TRBJ2-3; D ambiguous. The CDR3 consists of 11 residues. Germline lookup yields CDR1 GTSNPN and CDR2 SVGIG (reference sequence). The ends were cut back, 3 bases at V and 2 bases at J, with 3 bases in the middle. The CDR3 reads CAWRNTDTQYF. In DNA form, the CDR3 reads TGTGCCTGGAGGAACACAGATACGCAGTATTTT. Variable domain in full (rest from reference TRBV30 and TRBJ2-3): SQTIHQWPATLVQPVGSPLSLECTVEGTSNPNLYWYRQAAGRGLQLLFYSVGIGQISSEVPQNLSASRPQDRQFILSSKKLLLSDSGFYLCAWRNTDTQYFGPGTRLTVL.

This rearrangement joins TRBV5-4 to TRBJ2-3; D unresolved. V shed 0 bases and J shed 14 bases, with 22 bases lying between them. Germline loops: CDR1 SGHNT, CDR2 YYREEE (reference sequence). CDR3 size: 15 residues. The DNA for the CDR3 is TGTGCCAGCAGCTTGGCGGGTAGCTCGGTAGTTCGACGGTATTTT. Its translation is CASSLAGSSVVRRYF.

Details on this clone: Other nucleotide sequences in the sample specify the same CDR3. J is TRBJ1-1 and V is TRBV5-6, with no clear D. The V and J ends lost 1 base and 0 bases respectively, with 4 bases between them. Germline CDR1 reads SGHDT; CDR2 reads YYEEEE. This CDR3 has 13 residues. This CDR3 reads CASSLRLNTEAFF. The CDR3 bases are TGTGCCAGCAGCTTGCGGCTGAACACTGAAGCTTTCTTT.

The V gene is TRBV27, the J gene TRBJ1-2, with 10 nucleotides matching TRBD1. The CDR3 extends over 16 amino acids. CDR1 and CDR2 (germline): MNHEY, SMNVEV (reference sequence). The trim removed 5 bases at V and 10 bases at J, leaving 16 bases unmatched. The CDR3 DNA follows: TGTGCCAGCAGTCGAATACCGGGACAGGGGCTGGAATCCTACACCTTC. Translated: CASSRIPGQGLESYTF.

The chain couples TRBV18 to TRBJ1-6; possibly TRBD1 for D (6 bases). The germline V gene encodes CDR1 KGHSH and CDR2 LQKENI. Trimming shortened V by 3 bases and J by 9 bases, and 15 bases separated the two germline ends. The CDR3 has 15 residues. The CDR3 DNA reads as TGTGCCAGCTCACCCGGACAGAATGAGGGTTCACCCCTCCACTTT. Its translation is CASSPGQNEGSPLHF.

This chain links TRBV7-2 with TRBJ2-7; TRBD1 matches at 11 bases. The ends lost 1 base at V and 5 bases at J; junction bases unmatched: 4. The CDR3 consists of 15 residues. Per germline, CDR1 SGHTA and CDR2 FQGNSA. CDR3 DNA: TGTGCCAGCAGCTTAGGACGGACAGGGGGCCACGAGCAGTACTTC. This sequence encodes CASSLGRTGGHEQYF.

In its sample, this clone is medium-sized. The chain joins TRBV10-1 to TRBJ2-1; 8 bases align to TRBD1. The CDR3 has 15 residues. Germline V CDR1 and CDR2: WNHNN, SYGVQD (reference sequence). The V gene end was trimmed by 2 bases and the J gene end by 5 bases; junction bases not matched to a gene: 5. The CDR3, as DNA: TGCGCCAGCAGTGAGGTTGGACAGGGTAACAATGAGCAGTTCTTC. Translation gives CASSEVGQGNNEQFF.

CDR3 amino acids: CASSLGIAGNYGYTF. In DNA, the CDR3 is TGTGCCAGCAGCTTGGGGATCGCAGGGAACTATGGCTACACCTTC. The V gene is TRBV7-8, the J gene TRBJ1-2, with D perhaps TRBD1 (5 bases). This CDR3 is 15 amino acids long. Germline CDR1 reads SGHVS; CDR2 reads FQNEAQ. Trimming pared 3 bases from V and 2 bases from J, leaving 13 bases between.

J is TRBJ1-5 and V is TRBV28; D call uncertain. The CDR3 consists of 18 residues. V shed 7 bases and J shed 2 bases, with 24 bases lying between them. Germline CDR1 is MDHEN and CDR2 is SYDVKM. The CDR3 protein is CASKGPGMGVLGNQPQHF. The CDR3 bases are TGTGCCAGCAAGGGCCCGGGGATGGGAGTACTGGGCAATCAGCCCCAGCATTTT.